A selection of T cell receptor beta chains follows, all from one sample in a study of blood T cell repertoires in COVID-19. The data were produced by immunoSEQ multiplex PCR, yet TCRdb's version contains in-frame clones alone and is incomplete. The repertoire holds some 300,000 clones, over 85% seen once, with 2.5% to 3.5% in the top ten. The specimen sequenced was PBMCs or T cells enriched from blood (not recorded which). These TCRs come from a woman aged 50 to 65 who had been exposed to COVID-19. The CDR3 runs from the conserved cysteine through the conserved F or W. Fields, in order: clone size, CDR3 length, J gene, D gene, V gene, CDR3 protein, CDR3 DNA. A D gene is named only where the DNA matches it firmly. Size tells how often a clone was seen (once, few, many) or the class of an expanded clone, and some rows leave it out.

NA | 13 | TRBJ2-4 | NA | TRBV5-5 | CASSLGATDIQYF | TGTGCCAGCAGCTTGGGGGCGACAGACATTCAGTACTTC
NA | 15 | TRBJ1-5 | TRBD1 | TRBV27 | CASSFGTGGSQPQHF | TGTGCCAGCAGTTTCGGGACAGGGGGCAGTCAGCCCCAGCATTTT
NA | 15 | TRBJ2-7 | TRBD1 | TRBV5-1 | CASSPGQGTFHEQYF | TGCGCCAGCAGCCCAGGACAGGGTACGTTCCACGAGCAGTACTTC
NA | 13 | TRBJ1-2 | TRBD1 | TRBV30 | CAWTGTGPYGYTF | TGTGCCTGGACAGGGACAGGGCCCTATGGCTACACCTTC
NA | 14 | TRBJ2-5 | TRBD2 | TRBV5-4 | CASSRDYFQETQYF | TGTGCCAGCAGCCGGGACTATTTTCAAGAGACCCAGTACTTC
NA | 17 | TRBJ2-2 | TRBD2 | TRBV9 | CASRAGLAGSNTGELFF | TGTGCCAGCAGAGCAGGACTAGCGGGGTCGAACACCGGGGAGCTGTTTTTT
NA | 14 | TRBJ1-2 | TRBD1 | TRBV27 | CASRPDRGAYGYTF | TGTGCCAGCAGGCCGGACAGGGGGGCCTATGGCTACACCTTC
NA | 17 | TRBJ1-2 | NA | TRBV5-8 | CASTASRVEVSYYGYTF | TGTGCCAGCACCGCCTCCAGGGTAGAGGTCTCTTACTATGGCTACACCTTC
NA | 13 | TRBJ1-4 | TRBD1 | TRBV29-1 | CSVQGATNEKLFF | TGCAGCGTCCAGGGGGCAACTAATGAAAAACTGTTTTTT
NA | 14 | TRBJ1-2 | NA | TRBV4-2 | CASSHRDRGDGYTF | TGTGCCAGCAGCCACAGAGACAGAGGCGATGGCTACACCTTC
NA | 14 | TRBJ1-2 | NA | TRBV5-1 | CASRATFGEYGYTF | TGCGCCAGCAGAGCCACTTTCGGGGAATATGGCTACACCTTC
once | 15 | TRBJ2-7 | TRBD1 | TRBV2 | CASREDRGRFSKQYF | TGTGCCAGCAGGGAGGACAGGGGCCGGTTTTCGAAGCAGTACTTC
NA | 13 | TRBJ2-7 | NA | TRBV6-5 | CASSPTSIYEQYF | TGTGCCAGCAGCCCCACGAGTATCTACGAGCAGTACTTC
NA | 18 | TRBJ1-3 | NA | TRBV7-9 | CASSSILGGLVDGNTIYF | TGTGCCAGCAGCTCCATCCTGGGGGGACTTGTGGACGGAAACACCATATATTTT
NA | 14 | TRBJ1-5 | NA | TRBV6-5 | CASRTAVGNQPQHF | TGTGCCAGCAGGACCGCGGTAGGCAATCAGCCCCAGCATTTT
NA | 16 | TRBJ1-5 | TRBD1 | TRBV23-1 | CASSQPTGRNGQPQHF | TGCGCCAGCAGTCAACCGACAGGGAGAAACGGCCAGCCCCAGCATTTT
NA | 13 | TRBJ1-1 | TRBD1 | TRBV30 | CAWTTGAQREAFF | TGTGCCTGGACGACAGGGGCCCAACGGGAAGCTTTCTTT
NA | 14 | TRBJ1-5 | NA | TRBV19 | CASRPNRSNQPQHF | TGTGCCAGTAGACCTAACAGAAGCAATCAGCCCCAGCATTTT
NA | 13 | TRBJ1-1 | NA | TRBV7-2 | CASSQVRGTEAFF | TGTGCCAGCAGCCAAGTCAGGGGAACTGAAGCTTTCTTT
once | 15 | TRBJ1-4 | TRBD1 | TRBV7-2 | CASSLTGGVNEKLFF | TGTGCCAGCAGCTTAACAGGGGGCGTTAATGAAAAACTGTTTTTT
NA | 15 | TRBJ1-4 | NA | TRBV2 | CASRVDRLTNEKLFF | TGTGCCAGCAGGGTAGACAGGCTAACTAATGAAAAACTGTTTTTT
once | 13 | TRBJ2-7 | NA | TRBV15 | CATSRGLAYEQYF | TGTGCCACCAGCAGGGGGCTCGCCTACGAGCAGTACTTC
NA | 15 | TRBJ2-7 | NA | TRBV28 | CASSLTGPLSYEQYF | TGTGCCAGCAGTTTAACAGGGCCCCTCTCCTACGAGCAGTACTTC
NA | 13 | TRBJ2-7 | NA | TRBV6-5 | CAHMVGGGYEQYF | TGTGCCCACATGGTGGGGGGTGGGTACGAGCAGTACTTC
NA | 14 | TRBJ2-7 | TRBD1 | TRBV19 | CASVGTGGKNEQYF | TGTGCCAGTGTTGGGACAGGGGGAAAGAACGAGCAGTACTTC
once | 13 | TRBJ1-4 | NA | TRBV18 | CASSRGRGEKLFF | TGTGCCAGCTCACGAGGCAGAGGGGAAAAACTGTTTTTT
NA | 17 | TRBJ1-6 | NA | TRBV2 | CASSDSRRSSYNSPLHF | TGTGCCAGCAGTGACTCTCGGAGGAGTTCCTATAATTCACCCCTCCACTTT
NA | 14 | TRBJ2-3 | NA | TRBV4-2 | CASSQDPGTDTQYF | TGTGCCAGCAGCCAAGACCCGGGCACAGATACGCAGTATTTT
NA | 11 | TRBJ1-4 | NA | TRBV28 | CASSSNEKLFF | TGTGCCAGCAGCTCCAATGAAAAACTGTTTTTT
NA | 16 | TRBJ2-5 | NA | TRBV5-6 | CASSLTTGLLRETQYF | TGTGCCAGCAGCCTAACGACGGGACTCTTGAGGGAGACCCAGTACTTC
NA | 15 | TRBJ1-5 | TRBD1 | TRBV6-1 | CASSDYRGGNQPQHF | TGTGCCAGCAGTGATTACAGGGGGGGCAATCAGCCCCAGCATTTT
NA | 14 | TRBJ1-5 | NA | TRBV21-1 | CASSKHAQEQPQHF | TGTGCCAGCAGCAAACACGCTCAGGAACAGCCCCAGCATTTT
few | 13 | TRBJ1-1 | NA | TRBV5-1 | CASSVGGSTEAFF | TGCGCCAGCAGCGTGGGAGGCAGCACTGAAGCTTTCTTT
NA | 16 | TRBJ2-5 | NA | TRBV5-1 | CASSLARLGSKETQYF | TGCGCCAGCAGCTTGGCTCGCTTAGGGAGTAAAGAGACCCAGTACTTC
NA | 17 | TRBJ2-3 | TRBD2 | TRBV9 | CASTRTSGGYSTDTQYF | TGTGCCAGCACCCGGACTAGCGGGGGTTATAGCACAGATACGCAGTATTTT
once | 14 | TRBJ1-1 | NA | TRBV4-1 | CASSQMDSGTEAFF | TGCGCCAGCAGCCAAATGGACAGTGGAACTGAAGCTTTCTTT
NA | 15 | TRBJ2-5 | TRBD2 | TRBV7-9 | CASSSGLAGEETQYF | TGTGCCAGCAGCTCGGGACTAGCGGGGGAAGAGACCCAGTACTTC
once | 17 | TRBJ2-7 | TRBD1 | TRBV5-1 | CASSLTIRTGQSYEQYF | TGCGCCAGCAGCTTAACTATACGGACAGGCCAATCCTACGAGCAGTACTTC